This T cell receptor (beta chain) was sequenced in a study of PD-1 blockade in mismatch repair-deficient tumors (TCRdb year 2017). Study-wide context: Between September 2013 and late 2016, more than 75 consecutive patients with some twelve mismatch repair-deficient cancer types, all previously treated and progressing, were enrolled in the trial. Tumor-associated T cell clones were tracked in the peripheral blood of patients responding to PD-1 blockade by deep sequencing of TCR CDR3 regions.

Relative to germline, V is missing 5 bases and J is missing 0 bases, with 3 bases of the junction outside any gene match. The germline V gene specifies LGHNA as CDR1 and YNFKEQ as CDR2. Including the terminal cysteine and phenylalanine, the CDR3 comprises 16 residues. Of the read, only the CDR3 DNA is kept; its 48 bases are in frame from base 1. For every enrolled patient, mismatch repair deficiency was confirmed by either polymerase chain reaction or immunohistochemistry. TCR sequencing was performed for a few patients who responded to pembrolizumab therapy. Pembrolizumab PD-1 blockade was prospectively tested in advanced mismatch repair-deficient cancers, regardless of tissue of origin, in the phase II trial. Peripheral blood T cell samples were gathered serially, both before PD-1 blockade started and at multiple time points afterward. Blood sampling time points were reported as weeks after the first dose of pembrolizumab.

General findings and caveats noted by the study authors: Rapid expansion after pembrolizumab followed by contraction, generally before radiologic responses, was shown by tumor-resident clones, which were often undetectable in blood before treatment.

Comment on this clone: Its antigen is currently not known. The record has no base qualities; no much larger clone is one base away.

Libraries were made using the immunoSEQ multiplex PCR assay. TCRdb holds this immuneACCESS table with in-frame rearrangements only. Some clones are missing; in checked studies, unresolved V genes explain under half, and the rest has no known cause. The sample has over 100,000 clones on record, about 80% of them singletons. The top ten hold roughly 4.8% of the sample. This receptor was identified in an adult with mismatch repair-deficient cancer. The source was peripheral blood, collected approximately 64 weeks after starting pembrolizumab. Here the chain combines TRBV4-2 and TRBJ1-4; TRBD1 lines up with 10 middle nucleotides. The sequenced DNA is TGTGCCAGCAGCAAGGGGACAGGGGCAACTAATGAAAAACTGTTTTTT. It specifies CASSKGTGATNEKLFF.